These 8 T cell receptor beta chains originate from one sample sequenced in a study of glioma-infiltrating T cells. The iRepertoire nested amplicon-rescue multiplex PCR amplified TCR alpha and beta CDR3s from RNA. TCRdb processed the multiplex PCR reads anew with MiXCR; each CDR3 protein has one entry. This table holds over 100,000 distinct CDR3 sequences, under 30% found once. Sequences were obtained from glioma tissue, nonneoplastic brain tissue, or PBMCs (not recorded which). These receptors were taken from a human donor with low-grade glioma or glioblastoma, undergoing nonglioma brain surgery, or in good health (not recorded which).

The chain couples TRBV19 to TRBJ1-4, with D perhaps TRBD1 (6 bases). The length of the CDR3 is 16 residues. Germline-derived CDR1 and CDR2 are LNHDA and SQIVND (reference sequence). Trimming took off 4 bases at V and 6 bases at J, with 18 bases between the two ends. The CDR3 DNA reads as TGTGCCAGTAGTAGCGGCAGGGGCCCAATGTATGAAAAACTGTTTTTT. This translates into CASSSGRGPMYEKLFF.

V is TRBV30 and J is TRBJ1-2, with a weak D call TRBD1 (5 bases). Germline V lookup: CDR1 GTSNPN, CDR2 SVGIG (reference sequence). Trimming cost V 0 bases and J 2 bases, with 7 bases left between them. The CDR3 runs to 13 residues. This CDR3 reads CAWSVRGNYGYTF. CDR3 bases: TGTGCCTGGAGTGTCCGGGGCAACTATGGCTACACCTTC.

The rearrangement links TRBV5-1 to TRBJ2-5, with a tentative D call TRBD2 (5 bases). Germline values: CDR1 SGHRS, CDR2 YFSETQ. The CDR3 covers 15 residues. Trimming removed 3 bases from V and 2 bases from J, with 14 bases in between. The CDR3, as DNA: TGCGCCAGCAGCTCGGCGGGCGGCTTGCAAGAGACCCAGTACTTC. The encoded protein is CASSSAGGLQETQYF.

This clonotype was observed many times. The rearrangement uses TRBV7-2 and TRBJ2-1; D not resolved. V was pared by 1 base and J by 6 bases, with 7 bases between. This CDR3 has 13 residues. Per germline, CDR1 SGHTA and CDR2 FQGNSA. CDR3: CASSLETFNEQFF. CDR3 bases: TGTGCCAGCAGCTTAGAAACGTTCAATGAGCAGTTCTTC.

This clonotype appeared a few times. The CDR3 DNA sequence: TGCGCCAGCAGCCCGACTGACCTGTGGGAGCAGTACTTC. Translating it yields CASSPTDLWEQYF. The chain has TRBV5-1 and TRBJ2-7; D ambiguous. The V end lost 4 bases, the J end lost 7 bases, and 15 bases lay between the germline ends. Per the germline V gene, CDR1 is SGHRS and CDR2 is YFSETQ. The CDR3 spans 13 residues. The whole variable domain, remainder taken from reference TRBV5-1 and TRBJ2-7, is KAGVTQTPRYLIKTRGQQVTLSCSPISGHRSVSWYQQTPGQGLQFLFEYFSETQRNKGNFPGRFSGRQFSNSRSEMNVSTLELGDSALYLCASSPTDLWEQYFGPGTRLTVT.

Points on this clonotype: A much larger clonotype is one base distant, so this may be a read error. The chain uses TRBV12-3 or TRBV12-4 and TRBJ1-5, with no clear D. With 8 bases removed from V and 2 bases from J, the gap between germline ends came to 16 bases. The CDR3 length is 15 residues. For the CDR3, the DNA is TGTGCCAGCGGTTCCGACGGACGTCGCAATCAGCCCCAGCATTTT. It translates to CASGSDGRRNQPQHF.

V gene TRBV9 combines with J gene TRBJ2-7, with TRBD1 matching over 7 bases. The CDR3 sequence is 13 residues long. Germline-derived CDR1 and CDR2 are SGDLS and YYNGEE. V was pared by 3 bases and J by 6 bases, with 6 bases of the junction left unmatched. The CDR3 sequence is CASSAGTAPEQYF. CDR3 DNA: TGTGCCAGCAGCGCCGGGACAGCCCCCGAGCAGTACTTC.

This clonotype was counted many times. This rearrangement joins TRBV27 to TRBJ2-1; TRBD1 matches at 9 bases. The V gene's germline CDR1 is MNHEY and CDR2 SMNVEV (reference sequence). V lost 2 bases, J lost 3 bases, and 5 bases stayed unmatched. CDR3 length: 16 residues. DNA for the CDR3: TGTGCCAGCAGTTTAGCCGGGACAGGGAACTACAATGAGCAGTTCTTC. Translating gives CASSLAGTGNYNEQFF.